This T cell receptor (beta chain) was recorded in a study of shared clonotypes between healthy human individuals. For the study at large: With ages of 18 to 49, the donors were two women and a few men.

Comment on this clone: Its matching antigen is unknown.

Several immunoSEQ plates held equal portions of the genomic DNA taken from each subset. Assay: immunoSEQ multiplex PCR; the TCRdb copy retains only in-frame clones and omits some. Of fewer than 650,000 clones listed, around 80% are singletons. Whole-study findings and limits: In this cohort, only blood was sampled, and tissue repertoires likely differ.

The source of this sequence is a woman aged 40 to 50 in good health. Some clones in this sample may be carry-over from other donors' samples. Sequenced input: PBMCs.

The CDR3 is CASSGLWGGEETQYF. DNA for the CDR3: TGTGCCAGCAGCGGGCTTTGGGGGGGAGAAGAGACCCAGTACTTC. This chain uses TRBV11-2 with TRBJ2-5; 7 bases are a match to TRBD2. This CDR3 contains 15 residues. V trimming: 5 bases; J trimming: 3 bases; junction bases outside the gene matches: 9. Germline-derived CDR1 and CDR2 are SGHAT and FQNNGV.